This T cell receptor (beta chain) originates from a study of response to subunit inactivated influenza vaccine. Study-wide results and caveats: Researchers suggested that each seasonal influenza vaccination recruits few new T cells.

The CDR3 spans 14 residues. The germline V gene encodes CDR1 LGHDT and CDR2 YNNKEL (reference sequence). Trimming at V came to 7 bases and at J to 7 bases, leaving 6 bases not matched to a gene. Each CDR3 protein is one row after TCRdb ran MiXCR on the RT-PCR reads. Of around 200,000 distinct CDR3 sequences listed, around 8.8% are singletons. This clonotype was seen more than once but under ten times. The antigen remains unidentified. The input for sequencing was non-naive T cells sorted from PBMCs, taken on the day of vaccination. This sequence originates from a man between 50 and 59 years old who received an inactivated influenza vaccine. This rearrangement joins TRBV3-1 to TRBJ2-2, with 10 bases matching TRBD2. The CDR3 sequence is CASNLAGDIGELFF. As DNA, the CDR3 is TGTGCCAGCAATCTAGCGGGAGATATCGGGGAGCTGTTTTTT.